The 21 T cell receptor beta chains below come from one sample, sequenced in a study of T cell changes during pregnancy in multiple sclerosis. The assay was immunoSEQ multiplex PCR, and TCRdb's table has in-frame clones only and misses some. This table holds approximately 50,000 clones, 85% to 95% found once. The sample was CD4+ T cells from peripheral blood mononuclear cells, taken in the third trimester of pregnancy. Every receptor here comes from a female donor with multiple sclerosis, enrolled in a pregnancy study.

The chain recombines TRBV19 with TRBJ2-1; D unresolved. The CDR3 is 14 amino acids. V was pared by 2 bases and J by 0 bases, with 5 bases between. Germline V lookup: CDR1 LNHDA, CDR2 SQIVND (reference sequence). The CDR3 DNA is TGTGCCAGTAGTATACTTTCCTCCTACAATGAGCAGTTCTTC. It translates to CASSILSSYNEQFF.

V is TRBV11-2 and J is TRBJ1-1; maybe TRBD1 (6 bases). Germline V gene sequence: CDR1 SGHAT, CDR2 FQNNGV. This CDR3 has 15 amino acids. The V gene lost 5 bases and the J gene lost 0 bases, with 13 bases spanning the gap. CDR3 nucleotides: TGTGCCAGCAGCCAGGGGCCCTTCCTGAACACTGAAGCTTTCTTT. The encoded protein is CASSQGPFLNTEAFF. The whole variable domain, filled in from reference TRBV11-2 and TRBJ1-1, reads EAGVAQSPRYKIIEKRQSVAFWCNPISGHATLYWYQQILGQGPKLLIQFQNNGVVDDSQLPKDRFSAERLKGVDSTLKIQPAKLEDSAVYLCASSQGPFLNTEAFFGQGTRLTVV.

V gene TRBV6-5 combines with J gene TRBJ1-1; 10 nucleotides agree with TRBD1. Trimming cost V 2 bases and J 5 bases; bases outside gene matches: 2. The CDR3 has 14 amino acids. The V gene's germline CDR1 is MNHEY and CDR2 SVGAGI. This CDR3 reads CASSYGTGATEAFF. Here the CDR3 DNA reads TGTGCCAGCAGTTACGGGACAGGGGCAACTGAAGCTTTCTTT.

This clone has only one observation. V is TRBV10-3 and J is TRBJ1-2; D uncertain. The germline V gene encodes CDR1 ENHRY and CDR2 SYGVKD. The CDR3 has 14 amino acids. V dropped 4 bases and J dropped 1 base, with 10 bases sitting between them. CDR3 protein: CAISGGGDNYGYTF. CDR3 in DNA: TGTGCCATCAGTGGAGGAGGAGATAACTATGGCTACACCTTC.

V usage is TRBV2 and J usage is TRBJ1-2; 10 positions match TRBD1. The germline V gene has CDR1 SNHLY and CDR2 FYNNEI. V shed 5 bases, J shed 8 bases, and the junction held 5 bases outside the gene matches. The CDR3 consists of 13 residues. In DNA form, the CDR3 reads TGTGCCAGCAGTCCGGGACAGGGGTGGGGCTACACCTTC. This encodes CASSPGQGWGYTF.

This clone was seen only once. This chain joins TRBV5-6 and TRBJ2-5; TRBD2 is a possible D gene (6 bases). V was clipped by 7 bases and J by 2 bases, with 15 bases between them. The CDR3 totals 14 residues. CDR1 and CDR2 (germline): SGHDT, YYEEEE. CDR3 sequence (DNA): TGTGCCAGCGGCGAGGGGCGGGAACAAGAGACCCAGTACTTC. It yields the protein CASGEGREQETQYF.

The chain links TRBV6-6 to TRBJ1-5; TRBD1 agrees at 7 bases. Looked up from germline, CDR1 is MNHNY and CDR2 is SVGAGI (reference sequence). CDR3 length: 15 amino acids. After removal of 6 bases from V and 4 bases from J, the junction contained 9 bases not matched to a gene. The CDR3 sequence is CASSPSTGLNQPQHF. CDR3 coding DNA: TGTGCCAGCAGCCCCTCGACAGGGTTGAATCAGCCCCAGCATTTT.

The chain combines TRBV4-2 with TRBJ2-1; 10 nucleotides match TRBD2. CDR1 LGHNA and CDR2 YNFKEQ come from the germline V gene. This CDR3 has 16 amino acids. V lost 1 base, J lost 8 bases, and 8 bases stayed unmatched. DNA of the CDR3: TGTGCCAGCAGCCAAGGTTTTCTAGCGGGAGAGGATGAGCAGTTCTTC. Residues: CASSQGFLAGEDEQFF.

The CDR3 protein is CASSQVGLAGGPNEQFF. The CDR3 region has the DNA TGCGCCAGCAGCCAAGTGGGACTAGCGGGAGGGCCCAATGAGCAGTTCTTC. V usage is TRBV4-1 and J usage is TRBJ2-1, with TRBD2 identical over 16 bases. The J segment lost 6 bases and the V segment lost 1 base, leaving 3 bases of the junction unmatched. CDR3 length: 17 residues. The V gene's germline CDR1 is MGHRA and CDR2 YSYEKL.

The rearrangement links TRBV19 to TRBJ1-1; D remains ambiguous. CDR3 length: 13 amino acids. Germline CDR1 is LNHDA and CDR2 is SQIVND (reference sequence). Trimming cost V 3 bases and J 5 bases, with 10 bases left between them. DNA of the CDR3: TGTGCCAGTAGTATCAGCGGGGATACTGAAGCTTTCTTT. Translated: CASSISGDTEAFF.

This chain links TRBV6-5 with TRBJ2-1; 11 nucleotides align to TRBD2. Germline values: CDR1 MNHEY, CDR2 SVGAGI. The CDR3 has 15 amino acids. Unmatched junction bases numbered 7, after V lost 6 bases and J lost 6 bases. This CDR3 reads CASSLAGGGSNEQFF. The CDR3, as DNA: TGTGCCAGCAGCTTAGCGGGAGGGGGCTCCAATGAGCAGTTCTTC.

This sequence joins TRBV5-4 and TRBJ2-2; 8 positions match TRBD1. V trimming: 3 bases; J trimming: 4 bases; junction bases outside the gene matches: 2. The CDR3 spans 14 residues. CDR1 and CDR2 from the germline V gene are SGHNT and YYREEE (reference sequence). The CDR3, as DNA: TGTGCCAGCAGCTCGACAGGGGCCACCGGGGAGCTGTTTTTT. Residues: CASSSTGATGELFF.

J is TRBJ2-3 and V is TRBV28; D perhaps matches TRBD2 (5 bases). The germline V gene has CDR1 MDHEN and CDR2 SYDVKM. This CDR3 is built from 14 residues. Trimming stripped 4 bases from V and 3 bases from J, with 11 bases between. CDR3 in amino acids: CASSWRTRTDTQYF. CDR3 sequence (DNA): TGTGCCAGCAGTTGGCGAACTAGAACAGATACGCAGTATTTT.

The chain recombines TRBV6-8 with TRBJ1-5; D is possibly TRBD1 (6 bases). The germline CDR1 and CDR2 sequences are MNHGY and SAAAGT. The V gene lost 8 bases and the J gene lost 2 bases, with 22 bases spanning the gap. CDR3 length equals 17 residues. The CDR3 loop reads CASAFDRLQGCNQPQHF. In nucleotides, the CDR3 is TGTGCCAGCGCGTTCGACCGCTTACAGGGTTGCAATCAGCCCCAGCATTTT.

The chain recombines TRBV7-9 with TRBJ1-5, with 9 bases lining up with TRBD1. Germline V gene lookup returns CDR1 SEHNR and CDR2 FQNEAQ (reference sequence). V gave up 1 base and J gave up 4 bases; unmatched junction bases: 5. The CDR3 length is 16 residues. This chain's CDR3 is CASSLGTGATNQPQHF. CDR3 sequence (DNA): TGTGCCAGCAGCTTAGGGACAGGGGCAACTAATCAGCCCCAGCATTTT.

This clone has just one count. J is TRBJ2-5 and V is TRBV9, with 7 bases identical to TRBD2. The CDR3 is made up of 14 amino acids. CDR1 and CDR2 (germline): SGDLS, YYNGEE. Trimming removed 2 bases from V and 5 bases from J; junction bases left unmatched: 6. The CDR3 coding sequence is TGTGCCAGCAGCGTTAGTACTAGCGTGGAGACCCAGTACTTC. It specifies CASSVSTSVETQYF.

This chain connects TRBV29-1 to TRBJ2-3; TRBD2 agrees at 9 bases. The germline CDR1 and CDR2 sequences are SQVTM and ANQGSEA. J was trimmed by 0 bases and V by 6 bases; bases with no gene match: 10. The CDR3 runs 16 residues. Written as DNA, the CDR3 is TGCAGCGTCGCCGGACTAGCGCGTACTAGCACAGATACGCAGTATTTT. As protein: CSVAGLARTSTDTQYF.

The chain couples TRBV9 to TRBJ2-2; D possibly corresponds to TRBD2 (6 bases). V lost 4 bases and J lost 5, with 12 bases in between. The CDR3 runs to 14 residues. CDR1 and CDR2 from the germline V gene are SGDLS and YYNGEE. The CDR3 DNA reads TGTGCCAGCAGCACGGGACTGGTTACCGGGGAGCTGTTTTTT. It is translated as CASSTGLVTGELFF.

The chain uses TRBV7-2 and TRBJ2-7, with 11 positions matching TRBD2. The J segment lost 2 bases and the V segment lost 1 base, leaving 4 bases of the junction unmatched. The CDR3 spans 16 residues. From germline, CDR1 is SGHTA and CDR2 FQGNSA. The CDR3 nucleotides are TGTGCCAGCAGCTTAGATGTGACTAGCGGGACCTACGAGCAGTACTTC. Translation: CASSLDVTSGTYEQYF.

This chain uses TRBV6-6 with TRBJ2-1; D gene ambiguous. The germline gives CDR1 MNHNY, CDR2 SVGAGI (reference sequence). Trimming cost V 2 bases and J 4 bases, with 6 bases left between them. The CDR3 runs 13 residues. CDR3 DNA: TGTGCCAGCAGTTACCTAGAATACAATGAGCAGTTCTTC. Translation gives CASSYLEYNEQFF.

The chain uses TRBV19 and TRBJ1-1; the match to TRBD1 covers 7 bases. Trimming cost V 6 bases and J 4 bases; bases outside gene matches: 8. CDR1 and CDR2 from the germline V gene are LNHDA and SQIVND (reference sequence). This CDR3 region has 14 residues. This chain's CDR3 is CASRETGLTTEAFF. CDR3 bases: TGTGCCAGTAGAGAGACAGGGCTGACCACTGAAGCTTTCTTT.